This paragraph reports one TCR beta chain. Its antigen is unknown. At the DNA level, this CDR3 is encoded by other sequences in the same sample as well. These data are taken from a study of T cell responses to AZD1222 COVID-19 vaccine. Study-wide points: Spike-specific TCRs gained breadth and depth after people received two AZD1222 doses. Clonal diversity was possibly underestimated; the donors were predominantly white British and more often female. Targets within unmutated variant regions were reportedly found for nearly half of spike-specific TCRs.

This CDR3 comprises 13 residues. V gave up 7 bases and J gave up 1 base, with 10 bases separating them. Germline V gene sequence: CDR1 MNHEY, CDR2 SVGAGI. TCRdb keeps only in-frame clones here, not all; method: immunoSEQ multiplex PCR. This sample has roughly 140,000 clones; approximately 88% occur once, and the top ten carry around 2.3%. Sequencing used peripheral blood, obtained on day 0 of AZD1222 vaccination. V gene TRBV6-5 combines with J gene TRBJ1-1, with a tentative D call TRBD1 (5 bases). This receptor was obtained from an adult in good health. CDR3 sequence: CASTGTANTEAFF. The CDR3 region has the DNA TGTGCCAGCACAGGGACGGCGAACACTGAAGCTTTCTTT.